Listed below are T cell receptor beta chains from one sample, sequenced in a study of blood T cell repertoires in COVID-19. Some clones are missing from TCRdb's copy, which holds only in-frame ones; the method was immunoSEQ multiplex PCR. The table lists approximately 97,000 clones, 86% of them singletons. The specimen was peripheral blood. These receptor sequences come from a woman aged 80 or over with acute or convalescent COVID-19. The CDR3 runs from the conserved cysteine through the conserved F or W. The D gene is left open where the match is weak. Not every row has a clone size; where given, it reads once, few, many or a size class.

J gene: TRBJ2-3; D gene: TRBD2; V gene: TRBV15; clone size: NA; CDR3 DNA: TGTGCCACCAGCAGAACTAGCGCCGCACGCACAGATACGCAGTATTTT; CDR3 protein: CATSRTSAARTDTQYF
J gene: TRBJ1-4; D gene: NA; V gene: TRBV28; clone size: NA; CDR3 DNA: TGTGCCAGCAGTTGGTCGAGAACTAATGAAAAACTGTTTTTT; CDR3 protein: CASSWSRTNEKLFF
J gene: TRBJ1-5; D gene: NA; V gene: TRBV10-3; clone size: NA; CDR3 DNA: TGTGCCATCAGTGAGCAGGGCCCCTATCAGCCCCAGCATTTT; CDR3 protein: CAISEQGPYQPQHF
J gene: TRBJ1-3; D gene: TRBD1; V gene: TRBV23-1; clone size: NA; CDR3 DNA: TGCGCCAGCAGTCACCGGCAGGGGGATAGCGTAAACACCATATATTTT; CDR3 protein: CASSHRQGDSVNTIYF
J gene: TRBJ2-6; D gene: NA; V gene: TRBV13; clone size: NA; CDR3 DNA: TGTGCCAGCAGCTTCCCGGTCTCTGGGGCCAACGTCCTGACTTTC; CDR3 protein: CASSFPVSGANVLTF
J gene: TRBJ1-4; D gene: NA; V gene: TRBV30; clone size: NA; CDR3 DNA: TGTGCCTGGAGGGGGGGAGGGCATGAAAAACTGTTTTTT; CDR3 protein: CAWRGGGHEKLFF
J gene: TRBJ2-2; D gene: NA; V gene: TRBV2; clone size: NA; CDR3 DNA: TGTGCCAGCAGTGTAATAGGAGCCGGGGAGCTGTTTTTT; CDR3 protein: CASSVIGAGELFF
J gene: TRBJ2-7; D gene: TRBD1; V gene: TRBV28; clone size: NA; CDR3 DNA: TGTGCCAGCAGTGAGACAGGGGGCTGGGGCGAGCAGTACTTC; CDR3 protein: CASSETGGWGEQYF
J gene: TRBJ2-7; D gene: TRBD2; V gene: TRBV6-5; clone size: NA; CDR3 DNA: TGTGCCAGCAGACCTTACCGGACTAGCCCTTACGAGCAGTACTTC; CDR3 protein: CASRPYRTSPYEQYF
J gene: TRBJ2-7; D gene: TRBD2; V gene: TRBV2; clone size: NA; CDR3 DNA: TGTGCCAGCAGTGTAAGGACTAGCGGGGGCCCGGAGTACTTC; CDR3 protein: CASSVRTSGGPEYF
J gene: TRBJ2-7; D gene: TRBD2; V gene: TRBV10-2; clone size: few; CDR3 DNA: TGCGCCAGCAGTGCGACTAGCGGGGGGCTCCGGGACGAGCAGTACTTC; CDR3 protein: CASSATSGGLRDEQYF
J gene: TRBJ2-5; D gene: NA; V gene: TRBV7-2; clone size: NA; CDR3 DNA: TGTGCCAGCAGCCAGACGGGGTCACGCCAAGAGACCCAGTACTTC; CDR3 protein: CASSQTGSRQETQYF
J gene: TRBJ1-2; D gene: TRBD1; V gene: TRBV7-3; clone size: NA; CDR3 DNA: TGTGCCAGCAGCCGCTCGGGACAGGGGGTGGTGGGCTACACCTTC; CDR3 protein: CASSRSGQGVVGYTF
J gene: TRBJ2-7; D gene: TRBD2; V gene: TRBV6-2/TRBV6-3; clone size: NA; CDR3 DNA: TGTGCCAGCAGTGCCCCGGAGCGGGGGGGATACGAGCAGTACTTC; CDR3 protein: CASSAPERGGYEQYF
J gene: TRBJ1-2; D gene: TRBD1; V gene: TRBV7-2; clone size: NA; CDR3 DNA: TGTGCCAGCAGTACCTGGACAGGGCTAAAGGATGGCTACACCTTC; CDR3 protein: CASSTWTGLKDGYTF
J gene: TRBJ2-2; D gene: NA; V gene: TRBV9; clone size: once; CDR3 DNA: TGTGCCAGCAGCGTAGCTGACAGACCGAACACCGGGGAGCTGTTTTTT; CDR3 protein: CASSVADRPNTGELFF
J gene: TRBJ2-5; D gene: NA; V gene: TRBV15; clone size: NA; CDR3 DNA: TGTGCCACCAGCACTGAGGGAGTAGAGACCCAGTACTTC; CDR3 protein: CATSTEGVETQYF
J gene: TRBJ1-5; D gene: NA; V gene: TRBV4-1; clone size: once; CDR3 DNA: TGCGCCAGCAGCCAAGATCAGTCCGGGGGTTATAGCAATCAGCCCCAGCATTTT; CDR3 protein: CASSQDQSGGYSNQPQHF
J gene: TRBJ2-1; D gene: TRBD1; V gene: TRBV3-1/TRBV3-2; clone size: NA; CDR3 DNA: TGTGCCAGCAGCCCCCGGGACAGGGGATGGGATGAGCAGTTCTTC; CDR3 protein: CASSPRDRGWDEQFF
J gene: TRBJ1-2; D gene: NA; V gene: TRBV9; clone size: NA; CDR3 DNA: TGTGCCAGCAGCCCCCCGGGGTCCTATGGCTACACCTTC; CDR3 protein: CASSPPGSYGYTF
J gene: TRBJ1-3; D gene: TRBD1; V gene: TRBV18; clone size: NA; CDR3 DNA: TGTGCCAGCTCACCCTCCGGGACAGGAGGAAACACCATATATTTT; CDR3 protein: CASSPSGTGGNTIYF
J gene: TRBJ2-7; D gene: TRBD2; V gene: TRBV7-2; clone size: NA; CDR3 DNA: TGTGCCAGCAGCTTATTTCCTAGCGGGGGGGCACAGTACTTC; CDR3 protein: CASSLFPSGGAQYF
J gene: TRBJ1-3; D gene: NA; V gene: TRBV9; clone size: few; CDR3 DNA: TGTGCCAGCAGCAACCGAGCAGGGACTGGAAACACCATATATTTT; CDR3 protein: CASSNRAGTGNTIYF
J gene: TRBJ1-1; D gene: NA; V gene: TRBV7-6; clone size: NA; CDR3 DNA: TGTGCCAGCAGCTTAGCGGAGGTTGCGGAGGAATATAACACTGAAGCTTTCTTT; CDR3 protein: CASSLAEVAEEYNTEAFF
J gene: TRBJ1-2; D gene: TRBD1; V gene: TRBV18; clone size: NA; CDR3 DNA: TGTGCCAGCTCACTTGGACAGGTCTATGGCTACACCTTC; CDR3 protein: CASSLGQVYGYTF
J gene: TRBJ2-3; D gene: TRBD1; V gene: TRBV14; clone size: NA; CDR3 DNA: TGTGCCAGCAGCCAGCTAGGACAGGGCACAGATACGCAGTATTTT; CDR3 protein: CASSQLGQGTDTQYF
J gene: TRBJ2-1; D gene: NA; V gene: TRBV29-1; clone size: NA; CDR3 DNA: TGCAGCGTTGAATACTTTAATGAGCAGTTCTTC; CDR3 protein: CSVEYFNEQFF
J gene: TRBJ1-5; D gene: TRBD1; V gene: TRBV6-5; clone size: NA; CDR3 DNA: TGTGCCGCCTGGGGACAGGGATCCAATCAGCCCCAGCATTTT; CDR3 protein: CAAWGQGSNQPQHF
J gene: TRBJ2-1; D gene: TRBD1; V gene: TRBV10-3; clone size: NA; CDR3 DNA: TGTGCCATCAGTACAAACGACAGGGATGTGGGCAATGAGCAGTTCTTC; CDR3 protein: CAISTNDRDVGNEQFF
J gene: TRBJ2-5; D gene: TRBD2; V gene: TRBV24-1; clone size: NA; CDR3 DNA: TGTGCCACCAGTGATTCCGCGGGGGGGCCGGTGAAGACCCAGTACTTC; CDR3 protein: CATSDSAGGPVKTQYF
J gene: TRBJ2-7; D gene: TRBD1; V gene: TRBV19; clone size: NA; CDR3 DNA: TGTGCCAGTAAGGGACAGGGTTCCTACGAGCAGTACTTC; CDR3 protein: CASKGQGSYEQYF